One T cell receptor (beta chain) is described in this entry. The CDR3 loop spans 17 amino acids. The ends were cut back, 5 bases at V and 0 bases at J, with 14 bases in the middle. Germline-derived CDR1 and CDR2 are MDHEN and SYDVKM. The sample is drawn from a study of radiation and T cells in renal cell carcinoma. Sequenced by immunoSEQ multiplex PCR; TCRdb stores in-frame clones only, minus some. The table shows 130,000 to 150,000 clones, with 75% to 90% occurring only once. Time point meaning: blood 4 weeks post-SBRT, at nephrectomy. Treatment defined: 15 Gy SBRT to primary tumor, nephrectomy 4 weeks later. Nephrectomy followed 15 Gy stereotactic body radiation by 4 weeks. This renal cell carcinoma was of the clear cell type.

This TCR was sampled from a woman between 50 and 59 years old with renal cell carcinoma. The chain links TRBV28 to TRBJ2-6; perhaps TRBD2 as D (5 bases). The sequences come from blood, collected from a patient whose treatment included radiotherapy and nephrectomy. This CDR3 is CASSPTSGISGANVLTF. CDR3 coding DNA: TGTGCCAGCAGTCCCACGTCGGGGATCTCTGGGGCCAACGTCCTGACTTTC.